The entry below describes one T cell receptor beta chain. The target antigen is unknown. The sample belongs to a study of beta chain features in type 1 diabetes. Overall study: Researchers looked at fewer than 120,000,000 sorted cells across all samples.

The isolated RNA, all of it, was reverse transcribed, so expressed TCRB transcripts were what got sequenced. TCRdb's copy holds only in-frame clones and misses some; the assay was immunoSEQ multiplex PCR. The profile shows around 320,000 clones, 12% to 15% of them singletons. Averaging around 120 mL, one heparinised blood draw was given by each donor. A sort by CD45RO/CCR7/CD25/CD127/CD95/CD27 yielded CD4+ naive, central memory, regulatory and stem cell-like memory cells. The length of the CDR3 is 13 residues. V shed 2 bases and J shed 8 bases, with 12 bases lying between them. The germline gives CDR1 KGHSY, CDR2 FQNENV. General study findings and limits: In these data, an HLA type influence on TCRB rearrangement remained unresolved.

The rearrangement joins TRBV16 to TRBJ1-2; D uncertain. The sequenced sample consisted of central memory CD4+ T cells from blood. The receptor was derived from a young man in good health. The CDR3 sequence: CASSQSPVGGYTF. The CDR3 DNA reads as TGTGCCAGCAGCCAAAGTCCAGTCGGGGGCTACACCTTC.